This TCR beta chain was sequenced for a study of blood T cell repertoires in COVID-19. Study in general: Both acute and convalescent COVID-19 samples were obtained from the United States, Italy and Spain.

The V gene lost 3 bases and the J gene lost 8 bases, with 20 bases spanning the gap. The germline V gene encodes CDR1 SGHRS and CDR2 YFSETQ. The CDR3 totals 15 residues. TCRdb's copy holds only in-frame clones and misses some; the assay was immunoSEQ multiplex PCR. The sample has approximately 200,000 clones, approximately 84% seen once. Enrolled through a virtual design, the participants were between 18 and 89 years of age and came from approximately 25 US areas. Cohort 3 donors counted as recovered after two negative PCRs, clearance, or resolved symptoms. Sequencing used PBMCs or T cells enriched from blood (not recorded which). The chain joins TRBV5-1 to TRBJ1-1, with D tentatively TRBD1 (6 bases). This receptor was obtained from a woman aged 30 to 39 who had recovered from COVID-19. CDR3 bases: TGCGCCAGCAGCTCAGGGGACCCCCGAAGCACCGAAGCTTTCTTT. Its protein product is CASSSGDPRSTEAFF.